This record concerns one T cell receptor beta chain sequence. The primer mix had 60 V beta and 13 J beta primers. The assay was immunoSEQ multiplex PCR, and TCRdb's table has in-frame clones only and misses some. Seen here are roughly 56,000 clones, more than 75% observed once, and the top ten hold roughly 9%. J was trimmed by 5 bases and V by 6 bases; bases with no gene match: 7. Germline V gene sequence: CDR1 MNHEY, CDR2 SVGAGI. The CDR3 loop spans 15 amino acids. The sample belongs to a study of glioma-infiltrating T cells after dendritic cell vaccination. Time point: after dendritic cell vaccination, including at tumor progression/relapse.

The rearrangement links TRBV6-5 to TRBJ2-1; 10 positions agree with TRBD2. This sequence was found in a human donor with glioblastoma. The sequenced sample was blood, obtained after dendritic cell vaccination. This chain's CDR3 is CASRSLAGKHNEQFF. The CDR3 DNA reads TGTGCCAGCAGGTCACTAGCGGGGAAACACAATGAGCAGTTCTTC.